This T cell receptor beta chain appears in the sequencing data of a study of identical twins. Study-wide results and limits: Memory repertoires lacked the insertion deficit that abundant cord blood beta clonotypes showed. Low generation probability was overrepresented in out-of-frame alpha sequences shared by twins.

This clonotype was counted only a few times. No antigen is known for it. TCRdb used MiXCR to reprocess the 5' RACE reads, holding one entry per CDR3 protein. The sample shows 210,000 or so distinct CDR3 sequences, about 15% of them seen only once. This CDR3 is 17 amino acids long. Germline V gene lookup returns CDR1 LGHDT and CDR2 YNNKEL (reference sequence). Trimming cost V 0 bases and J 0 bases; bases outside gene matches: 7. These data are also associated with another study on T cells expressing NK-cell markers.

The sequence derives from a woman younger than 35 in good health. The sequenced material came from CD8+ T cells sorted from blood. V usage is TRBV3-1 and J usage is TRBJ1-1, with 7 positions matching TRBD1. CDR3 in DNA: TGTGCCAGCAGCCAAGAGGTCACAGGGGATATGAACACTGAAGCTTTCTTT. The encoded protein is CASSQEVTGDMNTEAFF.